One sample yielded the 26 T cell receptor beta chains listed below, sequenced in a study of T cell responses to AZD1222 COVID-19 vaccine. Clones were read by immunoSEQ multiplex PCR, and TCRdb kept only the in-frame ones, dropping some. Among approximately 160,000 clones listed, about nine tenths were seen once. The sample was peripheral blood, taken on day 0 of AZD1222 vaccination. These receptors all come from an adult in good health.

This clone was seen only once. The chain combines TRBV7-2 with TRBJ2-1; tentative D call: TRBD2 (5 bases). Germline assignment: CDR1 SGHTA and CDR2 FQGNSA. V was shortened by 5 bases and J by 7 bases, with 24 bases between the two germline ends. The CDR3 loop spans 17 amino acids. CDR3 amino acids: CASSPPGPYSGGNEQFF. DNA of the CDR3: TGTGCCAGCAGCCCCCCTGGGCCCTACTCTGGCGGGAATGAGCAGTTCTTC.

The chain uses TRBV28 and TRBJ2-3; TRBD2 aligns across 13 bases. Trimming cost V 5 bases and J 0 bases; bases outside gene matches: 14. The CDR3 sequence is 20 residues long. Germline assignment: CDR1 MDHEN and CDR2 SYDVKM. The CDR3 DNA reads TGTGCCAGCAGTCCACCTTTAGGGACTAGCGGGAAAGGTAGCACAGATACGCAGTATTTT. Translating it yields CASSPPLGTSGKGSTDTQYF.

The gene calls are TRBV9 and TRBJ1-2; D gene unclear. Per germline, CDR1 SGDLS and CDR2 YYNGEE. With 0 bases removed from V and 4 bases from J, the gap between germline ends came to 10 bases. This CDR3 region has 14 residues. In nucleotides, the CDR3 is TGTGCCAGCAGCGTAGTAGGGAGTAGCTATGGCTACACCTTC. Protein sequence: CASSVVGSSYGYTF. The full variable domain, completed using reference TRBV9 and TRBJ1-2, is DSGVTQTPKHLITATGQRVTLRCSPRSGDLSVYWYQQSLDQGLQFLIQYYNGEERAKGNILERFSAQQFPDLHSELNLSSLELGDSALYFCASSVVGSSYGYTFGSGTRLTVV.

The chain carries TRBV3-1 (or the pseudogene TRBV3-2) and TRBJ1-2, with 7 nucleotides matching TRBD1. CDR1 and CDR2 (germline): LGHDT, YNNKEL (reference sequence). After removal of 2 bases from V and 5 bases from J, the junction contained 5 bases not matched to a gene. The CDR3 has 14 residues. In DNA form, the CDR3 reads TGTGCCAGCAGCCAAAGGGACAGACTATATGGCTACACCTTC. This encodes CASSQRDRLYGYTF.

V and J are TRBV6-5 and TRBJ2-1, with D hard to call. Trimming pared 2 bases from V and 1 base from J, leaving 9 bases between. The CDR3 length is 15 residues. The germline V gene encodes CDR1 MNHEY and CDR2 SVGAGI. The DNA of the CDR3 is TGTGCCAGCAGTTACGTGGAAGGATCCTACAATGAGCAGTTCTTC. As protein: CASSYVEGSYNEQFF.

The rearrangement links TRBV20-1 to TRBJ2-7; D is perhaps TRBD1 or TRBD2 (5 bases each). The ends were cut back, 3 bases at V and 5 bases at J, with 17 bases in the middle. The CDR3 length is 14 residues. CDR1 and CDR2 (germline): DFQATT, SNEGSKA (reference sequence). CDR3 region: CSASLTGTRHEQYF. The DNA of the CDR3 is TGCAGTGCTAGTCTAACCGGGACCCGGCACGAGCAGTACTTC.

The chain recombines TRBV27 with TRBJ1-4; D is uncertain. The CDR3 spans 15 residues. Germline V CDR1 and CDR2: MNHEY, SMNVEV (reference sequence). The V end lost 0 bases, the J end lost 10 bases, and 15 bases lay between the germline ends. The CDR3 protein is CASSLSPPFSGKLFF. CDR3 coding DNA: TGTGCCAGCAGTTTATCGCCGCCCTTTAGTGGAAAACTGTTTTTT.

V usage is TRBV4-1 and J usage is TRBJ2-7; D perhaps matches TRBD1 (6 bases). This CDR3 region has 14 residues. CDR1 is MGHRA, CDR2 YSYEKL, per germline. Trimming stripped 4 bases from V and 5 bases from J, with 15 bases between. CDR3 loop: CASSPFEGDHEQYF. The CDR3, as DNA: TGCGCCAGCAGCCCCTTCGAGGGGGACCACGAGCAGTACTTC.

As concerns this clone: Other DNA sequences in the sample encode the same CDR3. The chain couples TRBV18 to TRBJ2-7; 10 bases agree with TRBD1. V gave up 3 bases and J gave up 2 bases; unmatched junction bases: 1. The CDR3 has 14 amino acids. Germline V CDR1 and CDR2: KGHSH, LQKENI. CDR3 in amino acids: CASSPGQGAYEQYF. CDR3 DNA sequence: TGTGCCAGCTCACCCGGACAGGGGGCCTACGAGCAGTACTTC.

The rearrangement joins TRBV7-2 to TRBJ2-5; tentative D call: TRBD2 (6 bases). Germline CDR1 is SGHTA and CDR2 is FQGNSA. Between the trimmed V and J ends, which lost 1 base and 3 bases, there was a span of 9 bases. The CDR3 contains 14 residues. CDR3 loop: CASSLGGGKETQYF. For the CDR3, the DNA is TGTGCCAGCAGCTTAGGCGGAGGGAAAGAGACCCAGTACTTC. The variable domain in full, with the rest retrieved from reference TRBV7-2 and TRBJ2-5, is GAGVSQSPSNKVTEKGKDVELRCDPISGHTALYWYRQSLGQGLEFLIYFQGNSAPDKSGLPSDRFSAERTGGSVSTLTIQRTQQEDSAVYLCASSLGGGKETQYFGPGTRLLVL.

The chain has TRBV20-1 and TRBJ2-2; 7 bases line up with TRBD2. From germline, CDR1 is DFQATT and CDR2 SNEGSKA (reference sequence). J was trimmed by 3 bases and V by 3 bases; bases with no gene match: 7. The CDR3 sequence is 15 residues long. Here the CDR3 reads CSASISGRYTGELFF. The CDR3 DNA reads as TGCAGTGCTAGTATCTCCGGGAGGTACACCGGGGAGCTGTTTTTT.

The V gene is TRBV4-1, the J gene TRBJ1-5; perhaps TRBD1 as D (5 bases). The germline CDR1 and CDR2 sequences are MGHRA and YSYEKL. CDR3 length: 15 residues. Trimming shortened V by 0 bases and J by 7 bases, and 13 bases separated the two germline ends. Written as DNA, the CDR3 is TGCGCCAGCAGCCAAGAGTCAGGGAGGTCGCAGCCCCAGCATTTT. It codes for CASSQESGRSQPQHF.

In this sample, this clone turned up once. V and J are TRBV7-9 and TRBJ2-1; unclear D gene. CDR1 and CDR2 (germline): SEHNR, FQNEAQ (reference sequence). The CDR3 extends over 14 amino acids. V gave up 1 base and J gave up 10 bases, with 14 bases separating them. This CDR3 reads CASSLVRSVREQFF. For the CDR3, the DNA is TGTGCCAGCAGCTTAGTAAGGAGCGTCAGGGAGCAGTTCTTC.

V usage is TRBV2 and J usage is TRBJ1-5; D not resolved. CDR1 is SNHLY, CDR2 FYNNEI, per germline. The CDR3 runs 13 residues. Trimming cost V 5 bases and J 4 bases, with 9 bases left between them. The DNA for the CDR3 is TGTGCCAGCAGTCGACCTGAGAATCAGCCCCAGCATTTT. It encodes CASSRPENQPQHF.

This chain links TRBV7-8 with TRBJ1-4; D might be TRBD1 (5 bases). The CDR3 extends over 15 amino acids. Trimming left V 4 bases short and J 8 bases short, with 17 bases between. Looked up from germline, CDR1 is SGHVS and CDR2 is FQNEAQ. CDR3: CASSSTRDGSEKLFF. The DNA for the CDR3 is TGTGCCAGCAGCTCAACCCGGGACGGCTCCGAAAAACTGTTTTTT.

The rearrangement joins TRBV11-2 to TRBJ2-7, with 8 bases aligning to TRBD2. CDR1 SGHAT and CDR2 FQNNGV come from the germline V gene. Trimming removed 6 bases from V and 7 bases from J; junction bases left unmatched: 14. The CDR3 has 15 residues. The CDR3 DNA reads TGTGCCAGCAGTTCAATCCGGGGGGGGCCGGGGGAGCAGTACTTC. This translates into CASSSIRGGPGEQYF.

The chain links TRBV7-9 to TRBJ1-1, with a weak D call TRBD1 (6 bases). The germline V and J ends were trimmed by 1 base and 5 bases, with 11 bases remaining between them. The length of the CDR3 is 14 residues. The V gene's germline CDR1 is SEHNR and CDR2 FQNEAQ (reference sequence). CDR3 protein: CASSLGQGQTEAFF. DNA of the CDR3: TGTGCCAGCAGCTTAGGGCAGGGGCAGACTGAAGCTTTCTTT.

The chain links TRBV19 to TRBJ2-1; TRBD1 might be the D (5 bases). V was clipped by 1 base and J by 9 bases, with 10 bases between them. Germline CDR1 is LNHDA and CDR2 is SQIVND (reference sequence). This CDR3 has 13 amino acids. The DNA of the CDR3 is TGTGCCAGTAGTATAGGGACATCAAGTGAGCAGTTCTTC. Translation: CASSIGTSSEQFF.

This clone has only one observation. The chain carries TRBV5-1 and TRBJ1-4, with unresolved D. The CDR3 extends over 15 amino acids. V lost 4 bases and J lost 3, with 13 bases in between. Germline assignment: CDR1 SGHRS and CDR2 YFSETQ. CDR3 bases: TGCGCCAGCAGCGCCAGGAACGGGGCTAATGAAAAACTGTTTTTT. Translation gives CASSARNGANEKLFF.

This chain uses TRBV5-1 with TRBJ2-7; the match to TRBD1 covers 8 bases. CDR1 SGHRS and CDR2 YFSETQ come from the germline V gene. This CDR3 spans 14 amino acids. Germline trimming cut 4 bases from V and 3 bases from J; bases unmatched to any gene: 6. The chain's CDR3 is CASSPGTGGYEQYF. CDR3 in DNA: TGCGCCAGCAGCCCCGGGACAGGAGGCTACGAGCAGTACTTC.

The chain carries TRBV18 and TRBJ1-6, with D possibly TRBD1 on 6 matching bases. This CDR3 is built from 16 residues. CDR1 and CDR2 (germline): KGHSH, LQKENI. V gave up 0 bases and J gave up 14 bases, with 20 bases separating them. The CDR3 sequence: CASSPPPTGPRRTLHF. The CDR3 DNA follows: TGTGCCAGCTCACCACCTCCGACAGGCCCCCGGAGGACCCTCCACTTT.

This clone was picked up a small number of times. The chain recombines TRBV3-1 (or the pseudogene TRBV3-2) with TRBJ1-1, with D hard to call. The length of the CDR3 is 16 residues. The ends were cut back, 1 base at V and 0 bases at J, with 12 bases in the middle. Germline V CDR1 and CDR2: LGHDT, YNNKEL (reference sequence). The CDR3 protein is CASSQGPNRMNTEAFF. In DNA, the CDR3 is TGTGCCAGCAGCCAAGGACCGAACAGAATGAACACTGAAGCTTTCTTT.

The chain recombines TRBV28 with TRBJ1-2; D unresolved. CDR1 is MDHEN and CDR2 is SYDVKM in the germline V gene. Trimming removed 4 bases at V and 2 bases at J, with 8 bases between. The CDR3 covers 13 residues. The CDR3 protein is CASSSVGNYGYTF. The CDR3 bases are TGTGCCAGCAGTTCCGTGGGGAACTATGGCTACACCTTC.

V gene TRBV6-8 combines with J gene TRBJ1-1; D may be TRBD1 (5 bases). The CDR3 length is 13 residues. The germline V gene has CDR1 MNHGY and CDR2 SAAAGT. V was shortened by 7 bases and J by 4 bases, with 13 bases between the two germline ends. The CDR3 spells CASKQAGSTEAFF. The CDR3 nucleotides read TGTGCCAGCAAGCAAGCAGGGAGCACTGAAGCTTTCTTT.

This chain uses TRBV2 with TRBJ1-1; no firm D call. With 7 bases removed from V and 0 bases from J, the gap between germline ends came to 12 bases. Germline V gene data show CDR1 as SNHLY and CDR2 as FYNNEI. This CDR3 has 14 amino acids. The CDR3 spells CASNPNELNTEAFF. CDR3 in DNA: TGTGCCAGCAACCCGAACGAACTGAACACTGAAGCTTTCTTT. The whole variable domain, filled in from reference TRBV2 and TRBJ1-1, reads EPEVTQTPSHQVTQMGQEVILRCVPISNHLYFYWYRQILGQKVEFLVSFYNNEISEKSEIFDDQFSVERPDGSNFTLKIRSTKLEDSAMYFCASNPNELNTEAFFGQGTRLTVV.

The J gene is TRBJ1-3, the V gene TRBV10-2, with D tentatively TRBD1 (5 bases). Trimming pared 3 bases from V and 4 bases from J, leaving 10 bases between. The V gene's germline CDR1 is WSHSY and CDR2 SAAADI. CDR3 length: 14 residues. The DNA of the CDR3 is TGCGCCAGCAGTGACAAGGGACCCGGAAACACCATATATTTT. Translating gives CASSDKGPGNTIYF.